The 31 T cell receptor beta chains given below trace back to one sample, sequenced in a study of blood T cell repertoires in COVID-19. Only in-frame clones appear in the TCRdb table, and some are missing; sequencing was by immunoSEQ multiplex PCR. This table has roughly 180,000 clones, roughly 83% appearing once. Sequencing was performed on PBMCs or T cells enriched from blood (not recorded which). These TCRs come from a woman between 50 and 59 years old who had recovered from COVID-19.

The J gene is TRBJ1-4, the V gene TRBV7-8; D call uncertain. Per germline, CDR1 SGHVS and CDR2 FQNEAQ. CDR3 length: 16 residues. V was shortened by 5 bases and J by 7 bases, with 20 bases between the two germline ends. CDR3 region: CASSLDPRRRVEKLFF. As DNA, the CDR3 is TGTGCCAGCAGCCTCGACCCGCGCCGGCGGGTTGAAAAACTGTTTTTT.

CDR3 region: CASSLLRGGSTDTQYF. Written as DNA, the CDR3 is TGTGCCAGCAGCTTACTGCGTGGGGGCAGCACAGATACGCAGTATTTT. The V call is TRBV7-6, the J call TRBJ2-3; tentative D call: TRBD1 (6 bases). This CDR3 is built from 16 residues. The V end was cut by 2 bases, the J end by 0 bases, with 12 bases between. Germline CDR1 is SGHVS and CDR2 is FNYEAQ.

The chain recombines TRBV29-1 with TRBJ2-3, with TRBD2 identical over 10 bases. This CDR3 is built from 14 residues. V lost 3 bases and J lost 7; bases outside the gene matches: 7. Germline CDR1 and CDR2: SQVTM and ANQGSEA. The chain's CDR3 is CSVESGGGRYTQYF. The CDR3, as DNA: TGCAGCGTTGAGAGCGGGGGGGGACGGTATACGCAGTATTTT.

The CDR3 loop reads CASSPLRGTGELFF. As DNA, the CDR3 is TGTGCCAGCAGCCCGCTCCGGGGGACCGGGGAGCTGTTTTTT. The rearrangement joins TRBV2 to TRBJ2-2; tentative D call: TRBD2 (6 bases). There are 14 residues in the CDR3. Trimming shortened V by 6 bases and J by 5 bases, and 13 bases separated the two germline ends. In germline, CDR1 is SNHLY, CDR2 FYNNEI.

CDR3 nucleotide sequence: TGTGCCAGCAGGCCATCCCCCGGCGGAGGTAATGAGCAGTTCTTC. As protein: CASRPSPGGGNEQFF. The chain carries TRBV27 and TRBJ2-1, with TRBD2 as a possible D gene (5 bases). This CDR3 contains 15 residues. Trimming took 6 bases from V and 7 from J, leaving 19 bases between them. Germline V gene lookup returns CDR1 MNHEY and CDR2 SMNVEV (reference sequence).

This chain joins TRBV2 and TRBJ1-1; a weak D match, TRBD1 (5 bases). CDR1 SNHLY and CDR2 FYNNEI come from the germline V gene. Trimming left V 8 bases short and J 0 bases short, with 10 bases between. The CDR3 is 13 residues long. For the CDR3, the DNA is TGTGCCAGCCATCAGGGCTTGAACACTGAAGCTTTCTTT. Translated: CASHQGLNTEAFF.

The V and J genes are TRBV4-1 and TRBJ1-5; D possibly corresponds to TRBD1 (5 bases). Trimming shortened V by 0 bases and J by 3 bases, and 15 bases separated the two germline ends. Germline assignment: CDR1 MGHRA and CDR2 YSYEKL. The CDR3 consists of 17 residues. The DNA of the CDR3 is TGCGCCAGCAGCCAAGATTCGCCAGGGATGGTCAATCAGCCCCAGCATTTT. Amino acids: CASSQDSPGMVNQPQHF.

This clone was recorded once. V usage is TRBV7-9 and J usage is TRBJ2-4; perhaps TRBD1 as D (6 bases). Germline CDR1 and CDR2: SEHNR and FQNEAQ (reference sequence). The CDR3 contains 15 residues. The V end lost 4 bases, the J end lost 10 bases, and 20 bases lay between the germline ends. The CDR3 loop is CASSSPGDPGRIQYF. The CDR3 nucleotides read TGTGCCAGCAGCTCCCCAGGGGATCCGGGACGAATTCAGTACTTC.

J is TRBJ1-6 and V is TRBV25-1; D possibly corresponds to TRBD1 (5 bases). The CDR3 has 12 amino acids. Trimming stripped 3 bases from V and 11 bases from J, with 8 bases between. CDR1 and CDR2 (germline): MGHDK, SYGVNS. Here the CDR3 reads CASSESGAPLHF. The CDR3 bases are TGTGCCAGCAGTGAGTCGGGGGCACCCCTCCACTTT.

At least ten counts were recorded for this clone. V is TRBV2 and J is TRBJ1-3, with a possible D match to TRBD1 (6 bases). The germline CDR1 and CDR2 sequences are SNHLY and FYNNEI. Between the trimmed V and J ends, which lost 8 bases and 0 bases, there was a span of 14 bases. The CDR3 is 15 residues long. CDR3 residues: CASGDRTGSGNTIYF. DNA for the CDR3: TGTGCCAGCGGAGACAGGACCGGCTCTGGAAACACCATATATTTT.

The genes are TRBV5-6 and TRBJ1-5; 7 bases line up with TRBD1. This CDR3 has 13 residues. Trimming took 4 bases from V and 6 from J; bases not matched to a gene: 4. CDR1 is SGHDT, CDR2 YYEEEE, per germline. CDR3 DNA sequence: TGTGCCAGCAGCCGACAGGGAGGTCAGCCCCAGCATTTT. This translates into CASSRQGGQPQHF. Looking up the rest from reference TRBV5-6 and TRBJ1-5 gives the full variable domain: DAGVTQSPTHLIKTRGQQVTLRCSPKSGHDTVSWYQQALGQGPQFIFQYYEEEERQRGNFPDRFSGHQFPNYSSELNVNALLLGDSALYLCASSRQGGQPQHFGDGTRLSIL.

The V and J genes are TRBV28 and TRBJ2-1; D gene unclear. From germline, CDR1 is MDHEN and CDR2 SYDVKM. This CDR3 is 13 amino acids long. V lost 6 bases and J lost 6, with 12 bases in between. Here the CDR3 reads CASRTPSINEQFF. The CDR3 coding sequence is TGTGCCAGCAGAACCCCTTCTATCAATGAGCAGTTCTTC.

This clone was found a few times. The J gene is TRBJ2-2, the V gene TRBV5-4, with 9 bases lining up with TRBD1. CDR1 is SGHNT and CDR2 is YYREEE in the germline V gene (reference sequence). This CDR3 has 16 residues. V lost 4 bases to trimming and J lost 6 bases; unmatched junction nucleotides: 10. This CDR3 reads CASSQSDRGMPGELFF. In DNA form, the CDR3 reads TGTGCCAGCAGCCAGTCCGACAGGGGGATGCCCGGGGAGCTGTTTTTT.

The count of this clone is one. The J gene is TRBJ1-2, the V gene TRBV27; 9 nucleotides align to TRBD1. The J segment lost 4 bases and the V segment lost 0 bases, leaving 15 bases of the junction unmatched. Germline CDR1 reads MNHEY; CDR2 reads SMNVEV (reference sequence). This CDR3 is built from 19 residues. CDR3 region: CASSLSPEGTGTEGYGYTF. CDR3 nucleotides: TGTGCCAGCAGTTTATCGCCTGAGGGGACAGGGACCGAAGGCTATGGCTACACCTTC.

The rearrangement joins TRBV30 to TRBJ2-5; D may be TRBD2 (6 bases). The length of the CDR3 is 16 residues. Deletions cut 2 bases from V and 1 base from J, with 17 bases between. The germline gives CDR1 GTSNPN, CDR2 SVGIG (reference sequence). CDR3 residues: CAWSPGSGSGQETQYF. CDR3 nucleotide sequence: TGTGCCTGGAGTCCGGGGAGCGGGTCGGGCCAAGAGACCCAGTACTTC.

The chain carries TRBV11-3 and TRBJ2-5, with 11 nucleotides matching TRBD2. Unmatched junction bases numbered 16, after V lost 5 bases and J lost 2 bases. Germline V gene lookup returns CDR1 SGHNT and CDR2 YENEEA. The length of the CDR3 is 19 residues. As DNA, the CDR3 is TGTGCCAGCAGCCGCGTAGGGCTAGCGGGAGGTTCCCAACAAGAGACCCAGTACTTC. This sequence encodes CASSRVGLAGGSQQETQYF.

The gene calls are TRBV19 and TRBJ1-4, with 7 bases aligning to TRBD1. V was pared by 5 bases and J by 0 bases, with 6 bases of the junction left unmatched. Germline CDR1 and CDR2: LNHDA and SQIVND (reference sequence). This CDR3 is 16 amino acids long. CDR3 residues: CASSPRDSPTNEKLFF. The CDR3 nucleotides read TGTGCCAGTAGTCCGCGGGACAGCCCAACTAATGAAAAACTGTTTTTT.

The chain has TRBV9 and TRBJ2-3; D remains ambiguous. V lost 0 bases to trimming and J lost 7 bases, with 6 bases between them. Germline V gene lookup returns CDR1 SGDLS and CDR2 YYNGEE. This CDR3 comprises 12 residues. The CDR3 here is CASSVDGYTQYF. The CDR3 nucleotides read TGTGCCAGCAGCGTAGACGGGTATACGCAGTATTTT.

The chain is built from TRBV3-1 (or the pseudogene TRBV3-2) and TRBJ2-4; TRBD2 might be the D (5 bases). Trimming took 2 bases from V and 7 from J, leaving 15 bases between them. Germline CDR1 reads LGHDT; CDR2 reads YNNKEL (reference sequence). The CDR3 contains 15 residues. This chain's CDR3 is CASSQSETRGNIQYF. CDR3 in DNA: TGTGCCAGCAGCCAATCCGAAACCCGAGGGAACATTCAGTACTTC.

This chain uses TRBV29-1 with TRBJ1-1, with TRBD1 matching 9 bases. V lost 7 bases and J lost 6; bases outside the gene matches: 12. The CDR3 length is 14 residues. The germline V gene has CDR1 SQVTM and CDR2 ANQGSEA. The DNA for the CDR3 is TGCAGCGCCCCGGGACAGGGTGCGGGGGCTGAAGCTTTCTTT. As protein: CSAPGQGAGAEAFF.

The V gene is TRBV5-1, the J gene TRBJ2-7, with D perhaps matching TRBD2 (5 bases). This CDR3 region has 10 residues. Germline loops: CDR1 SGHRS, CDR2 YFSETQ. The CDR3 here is CASSLGLASV. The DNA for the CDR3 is TGCGCCAGCAGCTTGGGTCTAGCCTCCGTC.

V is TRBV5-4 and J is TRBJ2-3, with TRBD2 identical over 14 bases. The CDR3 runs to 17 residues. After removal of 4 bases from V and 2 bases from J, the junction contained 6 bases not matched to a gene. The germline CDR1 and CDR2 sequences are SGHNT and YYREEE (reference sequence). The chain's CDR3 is CASSQGLAGALTDTQYF. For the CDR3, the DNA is TGTGCCAGCAGCCAGGGACTAGCGGGGGCCCTCACAGATACGCAGTATTTT.

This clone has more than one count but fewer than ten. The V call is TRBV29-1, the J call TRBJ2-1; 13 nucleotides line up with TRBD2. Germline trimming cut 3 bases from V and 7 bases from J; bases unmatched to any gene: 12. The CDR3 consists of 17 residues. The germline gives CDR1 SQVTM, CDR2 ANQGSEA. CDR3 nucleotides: TGCAGCGTTGAGGGCATAAGGACTAGCGGGGGAGGTAATGAGCAGTTCTTC. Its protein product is CSVEGIRTSGGGNEQFF.

CDR3 sequence (DNA): TGTGCCAGCGCCATGCAGAGGTACAATCAGCCCCAGCATTTT. It specifies CASAMQRYNQPQHF. The gene calls are TRBV2 and TRBJ1-5; D is unclear. Germline V lookup: CDR1 SNHLY, CDR2 FYNNEI. This CDR3 is 14 amino acids long. With 8 bases removed from V and 3 bases from J, the gap between germline ends came to 14 bases.

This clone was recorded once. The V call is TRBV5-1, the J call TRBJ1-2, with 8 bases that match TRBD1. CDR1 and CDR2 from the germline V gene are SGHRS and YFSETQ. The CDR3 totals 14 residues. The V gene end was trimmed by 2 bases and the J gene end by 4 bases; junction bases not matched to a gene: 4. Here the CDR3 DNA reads TGCGCCAGCAGCTTCGACAGGGGTCCCTATGGCTACACCTTC. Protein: CASSFDRGPYGYTF.

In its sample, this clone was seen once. The CDR3, as DNA: TGTGCCAGTAGCACCTTACTAGCGGGAGTTTACAATGAGCAGTTCTTC. This encodes CASSTLLAGVYNEQFF. The V gene is TRBV19, the J gene TRBJ2-1, with 11 nucleotides matching TRBD2. The germline gives CDR1 LNHDA, CDR2 SQIVND (reference sequence). The CDR3 sequence is 16 residues long. V shed 6 bases and J 4 bases; nucleotides not matched to a gene: 8.

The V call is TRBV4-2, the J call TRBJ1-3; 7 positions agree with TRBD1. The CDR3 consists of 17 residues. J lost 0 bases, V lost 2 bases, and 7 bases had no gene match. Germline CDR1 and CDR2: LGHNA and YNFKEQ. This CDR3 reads CASSQITGTASGNTIYF. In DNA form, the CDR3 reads TGTGCCAGCAGCCAAATTACCGGGACAGCCTCTGGAAACACCATATATTTT.

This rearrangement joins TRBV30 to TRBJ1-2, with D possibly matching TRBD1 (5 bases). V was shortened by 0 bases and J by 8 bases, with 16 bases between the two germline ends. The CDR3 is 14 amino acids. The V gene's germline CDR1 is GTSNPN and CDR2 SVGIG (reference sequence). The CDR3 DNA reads TGTGCCTGGAGTGTATTGGGGGGAGACTGGGGCTACACCTTC. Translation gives CAWSVLGGDWGYTF.

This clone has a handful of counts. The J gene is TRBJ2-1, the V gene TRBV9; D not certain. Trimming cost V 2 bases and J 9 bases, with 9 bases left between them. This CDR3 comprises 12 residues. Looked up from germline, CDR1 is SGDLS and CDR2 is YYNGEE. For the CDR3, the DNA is TGTGCCAGCAGCGTCTTCAACGGTGAGCAGTTCTTC. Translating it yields CASSVFNGEQFF.

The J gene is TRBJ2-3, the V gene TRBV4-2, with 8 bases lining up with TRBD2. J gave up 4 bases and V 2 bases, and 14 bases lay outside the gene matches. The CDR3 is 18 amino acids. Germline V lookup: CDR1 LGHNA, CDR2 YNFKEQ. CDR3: CASSQKGIGGGFPDTQYF. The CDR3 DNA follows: TGTGCCAGCAGCCAAAAAGGGATTGGCGGGGGGTTCCCAGATACGCAGTATTTT.

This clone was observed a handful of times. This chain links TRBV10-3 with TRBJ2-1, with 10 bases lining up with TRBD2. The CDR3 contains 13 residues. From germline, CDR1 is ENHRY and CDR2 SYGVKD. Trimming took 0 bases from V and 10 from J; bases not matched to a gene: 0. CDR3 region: CAISESTSGEQFF. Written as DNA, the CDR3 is TGTGCCATCAGTGAGTCGACTAGCGGGGAGCAGTTCTTC.